This is a list of T cell receptor beta chains from one sample in a study of blood T cell repertoires in COVID-19. The assay was immunoSEQ multiplex PCR, and TCRdb's table has in-frame clones only and misses some. The sample lists more than 200,000 clones; just over 85% were seen once. Input material: peripheral blood. All receptors derive from a man at least 80 years old with acute or convalescent COVID-19. Both conserved end residues are part of each CDR3.

TRBJ2-3 TRBV24-1 16 CATSDRTGGATDTQYF
TRBJ2-1 TRBV28 16 CASSSSGTGFYNEQFF
TRBJ2-3 TRBV18 16 CASSPYTSGTADTQYF
TRBJ2-7 TRBV9 15 CASSVGQGGAYEQYF
TRBJ1-6 TRBV5-8 15 CASSLRGQALSPLHF
TRBJ2-1 TRBV28 13 CASMVSVDNEQFF
TRBJ1-2 TRBV5-4 15 CASSLGLGELYGYTF
TRBJ2-7 TRBV4-1 15 CASSPSAAVGDSQYF
TRBJ2-5 TRBV19 15 CASSMVAGRQETQYF
TRBJ1-2 TRBV10-3 13 CAISTGEHYGYTF
TRBJ2-4 TRBV7-2 15 CASRPLARPGNIQYF
TRBJ1-3 TRBV19 14 CASSIGASGNTIYF
TRBJ2-3 TRBV21-1 16 CASPRLAGVQADTQYF
TRBJ2-1 TRBV27 14 CASSRDRGINEQFF
TRBJ2-1 TRBV21-1 14 CASSKVARNNEQFF
TRBJ2-5 TRBV30 18 CAWSVPYLYSGGGKTQYF
TRBJ2-7 TRBV5-1 14 CASSLGGQGYEQYF
TRBJ2-1 TRBV15 14 CATSRGGPGTAKFF
TRBJ2-1 TRBV7-3 14 CASSLLGGYNEQFF
TRBJ2-1 TRBV7-2 15 CASSLNRLAGGRQFF